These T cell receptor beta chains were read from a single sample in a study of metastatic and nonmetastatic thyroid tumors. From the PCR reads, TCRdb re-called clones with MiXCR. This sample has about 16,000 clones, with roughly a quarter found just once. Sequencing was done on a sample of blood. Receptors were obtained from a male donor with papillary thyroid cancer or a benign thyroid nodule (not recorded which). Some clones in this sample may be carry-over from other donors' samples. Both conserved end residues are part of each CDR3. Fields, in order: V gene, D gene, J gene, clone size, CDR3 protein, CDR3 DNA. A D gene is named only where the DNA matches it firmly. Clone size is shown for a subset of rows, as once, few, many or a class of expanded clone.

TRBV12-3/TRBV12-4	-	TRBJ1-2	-	CSTTGRVGYGCTF	-
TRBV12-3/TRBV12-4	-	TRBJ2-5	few	CASRLYSELQETQYF	TGTGCCAGCAGATTGTACAGTGAACTCCAAGAGACCCAGTACTTC
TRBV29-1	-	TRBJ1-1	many	CSVVGGTEAFF	TGCAGCGTTGTGGGAGGGACTGAAGCTTTCTTT
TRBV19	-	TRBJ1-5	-	CASSIGGGQPQHF	TGTGCCAGTAGTATTGGGGGAGGACAGCCCCAGCATTTT
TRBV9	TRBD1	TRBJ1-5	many	CASSPQGVGQPQHF	TGTGCCAGCAGCCCCCAGGGGGTAGGGCAGCCCCAGCATTTT
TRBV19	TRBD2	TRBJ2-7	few	CASSTGTSGEQYF	TGTGCCAGTAGTACCGGGACTAGCGGAGAGCAGTACTTC
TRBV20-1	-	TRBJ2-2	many	CSATLGGAYTGELFF	TGCAGTGCTACCCTAGGGGGGGCTTATACCGGGGAGCTGTTTTTT
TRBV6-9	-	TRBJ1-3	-	CATSRNSGNTIYF	TGCGCCACCTCACGGAACTCTGGAAACACCATATATTTT
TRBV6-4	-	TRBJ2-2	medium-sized	CASSAGDNKNTGELFF	TGTGCCAGCAGTGCGGGGGACAACAAGAATACCGGGGAGCTGTTTTTT
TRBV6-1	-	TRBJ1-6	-	CASTKGGFGSPLHF	TGTGCCAGCACAAAGGGGGGTTTTGGGTCACCCCTCCACTTT
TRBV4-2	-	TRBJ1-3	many	CASSQGSGGRGNTIYF	TGTGCCAGCAGCCAAGGGTCAGGAGGAAGAGGAAACACCATATATTTT
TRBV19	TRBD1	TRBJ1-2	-	CASSPSTGDYGYTF	TGTGCCAGTAGTCCGTCAACAGGGGACTATGGCTACACCTTC
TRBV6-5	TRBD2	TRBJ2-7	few	CASSYSFGLAGTYEQYF	TGTGCCAGCAGTTACTCCTTTGGGCTAGCGGGGACCTACGAGCAGTACTTC
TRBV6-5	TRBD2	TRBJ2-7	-	CASIYSVGASGLAYEQYF	TGTGCCAGCATTTACAGCGTAGGGGCTAGCGGGCTGGCCTACGAGCAGTACTTC
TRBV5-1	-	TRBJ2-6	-	CASSLGTTSSGANVLTF	TGCGCCAGCAGCTTGGGGACAACCAGCTCTGGGGCCAACGTCCTGACTTTC
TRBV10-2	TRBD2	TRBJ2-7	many	CASSEWVAGRYEQYF	TGCGCCAGCAGTGAGTGGGTAGCGGGGAGGTACGAGCAGTACTTC
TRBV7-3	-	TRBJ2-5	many	CASSRAGQSWETQYF	TGTGCCAGCAGCCGGGCGGGACAGTCATGGGAGACCCAGTACTTC
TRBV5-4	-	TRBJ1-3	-	CASSSAPYPGNTIYF	TGTGCCAGCAGCTCGGCACCCTATCCTGGAAACACCATATATTTT
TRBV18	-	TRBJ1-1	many	CASSRPGGTKVFF	TGTGCCAGCTCACGTCCTGGCGGGACAAAGGTTTTCTTT
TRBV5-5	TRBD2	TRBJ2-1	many	CASSLILAGGSGEQFF	TGTGCCAGCAGCTTGATACTAGCGGGAGGGAGCGGTGAGCAGTTCTTC
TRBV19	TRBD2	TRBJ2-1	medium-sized	CASTQRTGTRDNEQFF	TGTGCCAGTACCCAGAGAACCGGGACTAGGGACAATGAGCAGTTCTTC
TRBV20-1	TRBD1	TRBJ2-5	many	CSASGTGGRETQYF	TGCAGTGCGTCCGGGACAGGGGGCAGAGAGACCCAGTACTTC
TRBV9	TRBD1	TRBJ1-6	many	CASSATDRAWGSPLHF	TGTGCCAGCAGCGCAACCGACAGGGCCTGGGGTTCACCCCTCCACTTT
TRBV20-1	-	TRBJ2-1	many	CSARALVDNEQFF	TGCAGTGCTAGAGCGCTAGTGGACAATGAGCAGTTCTTC
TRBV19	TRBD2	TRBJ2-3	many	CASSRGLAGGADTQYF	TGTGCCAGTAGCCGAGGACTAGCGGGAGGTGCGGATACGCAGTATTTT
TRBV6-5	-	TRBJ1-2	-	CASSSGTDYGYTF	TGTGCCAGCAGTTCCGGGACGGACTATGGCTACACCTTC
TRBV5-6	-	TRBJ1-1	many	CASSLGGVAYTEAFF	TGTGCCAGCAGCTTGGGGGGCGTTGCCTACACTGAAGCTTTCTTT
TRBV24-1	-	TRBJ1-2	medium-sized	CATSDKAGSDYGYTF	TGTGCCACCAGTGATAAAGCAGGGAGCGACTATGGCTACACCTTC
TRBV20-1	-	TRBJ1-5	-	CSARDAGTSNQPQHF	TGCAGTGCTAGAGATGCCGGGACCAGCAATCAGCCCCAGCATTTT
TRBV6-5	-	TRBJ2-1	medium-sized	CASSYSFRSNEQFF	TGTGCCAGCAGTTACTCTTTCAGGTCAAATGAGCAGTTCTTC
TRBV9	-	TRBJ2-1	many	CASSGWATDNEQFF	TGTGCCAGCAGCGGCTGGGCGACAGACAATGAGCAGTTCTTC
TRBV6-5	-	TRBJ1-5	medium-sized	CASSYSRGNQPQHF	TGTGCCAGCAGTTACTCGCGAGGCAATCAGCCCCAGCATTTT
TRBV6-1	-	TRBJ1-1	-	CASFSTGNTEAFF	TGTGCCAGCTTCTCGACAGGGAACACTGAAGCTTTCTTT
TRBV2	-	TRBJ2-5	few	CASSDTGSGETQYF	TGTGCCAGCAGTGACACAGGGAGCGGAGAGACCCAGTACTTC
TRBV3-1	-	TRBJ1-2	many	CASSYNKGYTF	TGTGCCAGCAGTTACAATAAAGGCTACACCTTC
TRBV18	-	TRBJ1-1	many	CASSQIQGNTEAFF	TGTGCCAGCTCACAAATACAGGGGAACACTGAAGCTTTCTTT
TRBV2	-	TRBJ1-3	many	CASSDFREKPRSGNTIYF	TGTGCCAGCAGTGATTTCAGGGAGAAGCCCCGATCTGGAAACACCATATATTTT
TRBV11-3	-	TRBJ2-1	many	CASSLSPTGTQVYNEQFF	TGTGCCAGCAGCTTATCTCCGACAGGTACCCAGGTGTACAATGAGCAGTTCTTC
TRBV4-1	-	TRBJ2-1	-	CASSRSDNEQFF	TGCGCCAGCAGCCGCTCGGACAATGAGCAGTTCTTC
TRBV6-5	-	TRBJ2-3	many	CASSYIISTDTQYF	TGTGCCAGCAGTTATATCATTAGCACAGATACGCAGTATTTT
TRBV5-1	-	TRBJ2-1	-	CASSLDAGEGQFF	TGCGCCAGCAGCTTGGACGCCGGTGAGGGGCAGTTCTTC
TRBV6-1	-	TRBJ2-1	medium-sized	CASSWTVGNEQFF	TGTGCCAGCAGTTGGACAGTAGGCAATGAGCAGTTCTTC
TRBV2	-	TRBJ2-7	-	CASSEADGWGATVFYEQYF	TGTGCCAGCAGTGAAGCCGACGGTTGGGGGGCGACTGTCTTTTACGAGCAGTACTTC